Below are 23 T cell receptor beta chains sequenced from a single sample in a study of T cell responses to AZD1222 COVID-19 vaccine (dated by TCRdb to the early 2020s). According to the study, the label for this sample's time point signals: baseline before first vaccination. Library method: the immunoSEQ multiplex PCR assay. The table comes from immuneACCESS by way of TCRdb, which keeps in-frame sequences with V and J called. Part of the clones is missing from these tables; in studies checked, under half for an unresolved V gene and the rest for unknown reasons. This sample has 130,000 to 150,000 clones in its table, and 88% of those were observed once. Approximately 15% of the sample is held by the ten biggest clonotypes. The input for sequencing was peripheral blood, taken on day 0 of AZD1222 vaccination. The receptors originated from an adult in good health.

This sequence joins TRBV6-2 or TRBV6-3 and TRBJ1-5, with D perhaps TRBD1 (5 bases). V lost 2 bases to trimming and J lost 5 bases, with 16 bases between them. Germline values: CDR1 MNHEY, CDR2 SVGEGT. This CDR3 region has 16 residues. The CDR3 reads CASSYGQGRLDQPQHF. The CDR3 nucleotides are TGTGCCAGCAGTTACGGGCAGGGACGGTTGGATCAGCCCCAGCATTTT.

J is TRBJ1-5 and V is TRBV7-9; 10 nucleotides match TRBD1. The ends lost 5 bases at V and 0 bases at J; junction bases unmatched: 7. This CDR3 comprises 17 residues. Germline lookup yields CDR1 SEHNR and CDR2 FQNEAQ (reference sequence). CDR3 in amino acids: CASSPGTGAYSNQPQHF. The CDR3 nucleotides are TGTGCCAGCAGCCCCGGGACAGGGGCCTATAGCAATCAGCCCCAGCATTTT.

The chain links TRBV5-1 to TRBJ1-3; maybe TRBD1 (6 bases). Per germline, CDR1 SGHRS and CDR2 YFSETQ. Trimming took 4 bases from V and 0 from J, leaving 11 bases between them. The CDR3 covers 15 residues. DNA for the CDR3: TGCGCCAGCAGCACCGGGGGGCACTCTGGAAACACCATATATTTT. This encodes CASSTGGHSGNTIYF.

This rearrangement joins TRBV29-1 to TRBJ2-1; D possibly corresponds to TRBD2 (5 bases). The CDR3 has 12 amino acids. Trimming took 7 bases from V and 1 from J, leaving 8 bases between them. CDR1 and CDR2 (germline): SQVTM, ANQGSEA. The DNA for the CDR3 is TGCAGCGCTGCGGGTTCCTACAATGAGCAGTTCTTC. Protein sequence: CSAAGSYNEQFF.

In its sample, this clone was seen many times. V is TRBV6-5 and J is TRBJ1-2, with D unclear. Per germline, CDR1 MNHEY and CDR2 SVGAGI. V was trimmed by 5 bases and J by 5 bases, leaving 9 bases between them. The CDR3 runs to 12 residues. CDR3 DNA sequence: TGTGCCAGCAGTACAGACCGTTATGGCTACACCTTC. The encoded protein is CASSTDRYGYTF.

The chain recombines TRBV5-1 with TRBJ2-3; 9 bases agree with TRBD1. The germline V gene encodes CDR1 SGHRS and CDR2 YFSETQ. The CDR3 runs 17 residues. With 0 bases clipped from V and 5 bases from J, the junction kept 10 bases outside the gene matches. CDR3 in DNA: TGCGCCAGCAGCTTGGCCGGGGTACAGGGGGCCGGAGATACGCAGTATTTT. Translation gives CASSLAGVQGAGDTQYF.

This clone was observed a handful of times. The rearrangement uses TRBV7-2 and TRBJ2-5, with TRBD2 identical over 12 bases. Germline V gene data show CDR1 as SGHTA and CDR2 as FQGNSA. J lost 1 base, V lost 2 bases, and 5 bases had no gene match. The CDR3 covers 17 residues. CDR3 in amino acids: CASSLWLAGGFQETQYF. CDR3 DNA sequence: TGTGCCAGCAGCTTATGGCTAGCGGGGGGGTTCCAAGAGACCCAGTACTTC.

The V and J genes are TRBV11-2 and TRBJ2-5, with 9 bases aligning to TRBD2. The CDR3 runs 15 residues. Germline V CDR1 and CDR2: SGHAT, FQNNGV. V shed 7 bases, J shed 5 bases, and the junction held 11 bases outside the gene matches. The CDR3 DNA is TGTGCCAGCACCCTCGGCGGGGGGGCCCTGGAGACCCAGTACTTC. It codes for CASTLGGGALETQYF.

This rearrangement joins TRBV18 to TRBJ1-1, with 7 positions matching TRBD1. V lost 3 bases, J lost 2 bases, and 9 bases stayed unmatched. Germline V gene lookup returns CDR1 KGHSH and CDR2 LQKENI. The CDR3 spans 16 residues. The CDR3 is CASSPPGRGQNTEAFF. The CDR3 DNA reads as TGTGCCAGCTCACCCCCAGGGAGGGGGCAAAACACTGAAGCTTTCTTT.

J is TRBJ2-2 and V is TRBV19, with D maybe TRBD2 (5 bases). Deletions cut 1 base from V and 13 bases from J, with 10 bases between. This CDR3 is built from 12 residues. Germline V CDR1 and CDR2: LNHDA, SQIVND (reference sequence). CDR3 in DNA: TGTGCCAGTAGTATAGGAGAGGGAAGGCTGTTTTTT. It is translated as CASSIGEGRLFF.

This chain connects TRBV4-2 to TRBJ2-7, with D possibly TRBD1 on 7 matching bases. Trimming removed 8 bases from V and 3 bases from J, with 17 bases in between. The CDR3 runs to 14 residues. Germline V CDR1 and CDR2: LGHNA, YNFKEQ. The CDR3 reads CASGRTGGNYEQYF. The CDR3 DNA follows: TGTGCCAGCGGTCGGACAGGCGGGAACTACGAGCAGTACTTC.

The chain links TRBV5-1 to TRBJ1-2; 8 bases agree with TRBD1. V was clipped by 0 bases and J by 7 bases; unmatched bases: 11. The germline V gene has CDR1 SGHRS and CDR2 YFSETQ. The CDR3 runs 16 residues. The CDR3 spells CASSLVSGGEWGGYTF. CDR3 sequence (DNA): TGCGCCAGCAGCTTGGTGTCAGGGGGCGAATGGGGTGGCTACACCTTC.

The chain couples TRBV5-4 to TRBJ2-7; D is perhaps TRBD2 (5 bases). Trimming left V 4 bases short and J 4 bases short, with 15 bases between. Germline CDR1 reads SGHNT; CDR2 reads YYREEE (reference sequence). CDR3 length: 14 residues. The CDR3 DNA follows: TGTGCCAGCAGCCCCCGAGACGGAGGATACGAGCAGTACTTC. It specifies CASSPRDGGYEQYF.

The CDR3 bases are TGTGCCAGCACCCCACGGACAGGGAATGGCTACACCTTC. Translation gives CASTPRTGNGYTF. The rearrangement joins TRBV11-1 to TRBJ1-2; 8 nucleotides line up with TRBD1. The CDR3 has 13 amino acids. V dropped 7 bases and J dropped 6; count of bases not matched to a gene: 7. In germline, CDR1 is SGHAT, CDR2 FQDESV (reference sequence). Drawing the rest from reference TRBV11-1 and TRBJ1-2, the complete variable domain is EAEVAQSPRYKITEKSQAVAFWCDPISGHATLYWYRQILGQGPELLVQFQDESVVDDSQLPKDRFSAERLKGVDSTLKIQPAELGDSAMYLCASTPRTGNGYTFGSGTRLTVV.

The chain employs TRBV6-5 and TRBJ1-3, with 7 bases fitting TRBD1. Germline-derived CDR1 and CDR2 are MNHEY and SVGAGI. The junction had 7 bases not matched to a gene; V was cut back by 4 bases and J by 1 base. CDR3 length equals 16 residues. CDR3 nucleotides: TGTGCCAGCAGTTTACAGGGGTTCATTTCTGGAAACACCATATATTTT. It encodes CASSLQGFISGNTIYF.

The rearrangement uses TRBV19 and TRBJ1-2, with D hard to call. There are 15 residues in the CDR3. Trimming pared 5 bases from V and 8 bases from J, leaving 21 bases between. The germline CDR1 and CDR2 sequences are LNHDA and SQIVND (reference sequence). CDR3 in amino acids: CASSLADQAGAGYTF. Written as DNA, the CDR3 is TGTGCCAGTAGTTTGGCCGACCAGGCCGGTGCCGGCTACACCTTC.

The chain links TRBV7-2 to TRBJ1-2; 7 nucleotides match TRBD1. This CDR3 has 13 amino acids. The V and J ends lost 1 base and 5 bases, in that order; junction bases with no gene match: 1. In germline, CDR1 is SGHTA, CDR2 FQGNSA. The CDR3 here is CASSLVQGYGYTF. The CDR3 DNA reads TGTGCCAGCAGCTTAGTACAGGGGTATGGCTACACCTTC.

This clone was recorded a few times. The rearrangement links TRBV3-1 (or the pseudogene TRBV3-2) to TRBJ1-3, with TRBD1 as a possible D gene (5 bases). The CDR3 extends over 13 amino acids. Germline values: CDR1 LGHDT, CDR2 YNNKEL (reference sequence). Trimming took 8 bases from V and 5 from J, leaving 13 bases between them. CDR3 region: CASWGEGRNTIYF. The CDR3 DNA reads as TGTGCCAGCTGGGGCGAGGGAAGAAACACCATATATTTT.

Here the CDR3 reads CASSQDAEGEKLFF. The DNA of the CDR3 is TGTGCCAGCAGCCAAGATGCGGAGGGTGAAAAACTGTTTTTT. The rearrangement links TRBV3-1 (or the pseudogene TRBV3-2) to TRBJ1-4; D remains ambiguous. Trimming took 0 bases from V and 7 from J, leaving 9 bases between them. CDR1 is LGHDT and CDR2 is YNNKEL in the germline V gene (reference sequence). This CDR3 is built from 14 residues.

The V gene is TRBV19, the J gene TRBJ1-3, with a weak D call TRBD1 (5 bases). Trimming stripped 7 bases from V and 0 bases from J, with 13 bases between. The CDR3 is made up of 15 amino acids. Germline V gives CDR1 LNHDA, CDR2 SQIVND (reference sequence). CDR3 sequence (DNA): TGTGCCAGTAAACCGGGGGAGGACTCTGGAAACACCATATATTTT. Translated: CASKPGEDSGNTIYF.

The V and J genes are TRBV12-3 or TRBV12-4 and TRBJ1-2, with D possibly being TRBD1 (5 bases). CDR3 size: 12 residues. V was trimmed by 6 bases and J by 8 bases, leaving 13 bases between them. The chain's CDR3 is CASSKDGGGYTF. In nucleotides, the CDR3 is TGTGCCAGCAGCAAGGACGGGGGGGGCTACACCTTC.

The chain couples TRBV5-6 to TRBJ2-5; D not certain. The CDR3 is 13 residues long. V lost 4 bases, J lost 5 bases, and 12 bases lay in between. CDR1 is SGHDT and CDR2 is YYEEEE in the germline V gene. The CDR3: CASSPQNEETQYF. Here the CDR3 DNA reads TGTGCCAGCAGCCCCCAGAATGAGGAGACCCAGTACTTC.

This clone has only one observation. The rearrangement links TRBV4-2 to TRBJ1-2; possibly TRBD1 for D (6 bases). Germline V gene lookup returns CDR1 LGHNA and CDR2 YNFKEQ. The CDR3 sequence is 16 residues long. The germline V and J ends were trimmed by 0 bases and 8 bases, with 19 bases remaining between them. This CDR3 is CASSQDQGGAPRGYTF. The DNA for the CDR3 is TGTGCCAGCAGCCAAGATCAAGGGGGAGCTCCTCGGGGCTACACCTTC.